A selection of T cell receptor beta chains follows, all from one sample in a study of technical replicates of blood from several donors. Profiled with immunoSEQ multiplex PCR; TCRdb holds only in-frame clones, not every one. The table lists 80,000 to 95,000 clones, almost 97% of them singletons. Sequencing was carried out using T cells isolated from PBMCs. The receptors derive from a human donor in good health. Both conserved end residues are trimmed from each CDR3. Each record gives: V gene, D gene, J gene, CDR3 protein. D genes are given only for firm matches.

>TRBV10-3|TRBD2|TRBJ2-1
AISESNGGANEQF
>TRBV6-1|-|TRBJ2-7
ASSLLNEGEQY
>TRBV29-1|-|TRBJ2-4
SVELAGGPNIQY
>TRBV30|TRBD2|TRBJ2-1
AFQRDSYNEQF
>TRBV19|TRBD1|TRBJ2-4
ASSSGTVKNIQY
>TRBV19|-|TRBJ1-4
ASRGHATNEKLF
>TRBV10-3|TRBD1|TRBJ1-5
AISEGLGQGARGSGQPQH
>TRBV5-1|-|TRBJ2-3
ASSLDYTDTQY
>TRBV5-1|TRBD1|TRBJ1-5
ASSLGGQGDQPQH
>TRBV25-1|-|TRBJ1-5
ASTLQGPENQPQH
>TRBV19|-|TRBJ2-7
ASSFSGAYEQY
>TRBV6-5|-|TRBJ1-5
ASSYLQGSQPQH
>TRBV5-5|-|TRBJ2-4
ASSPEARQEGWGNIQY
>TRBV2|-|TRBJ1-2
ASSQDRILNYGYT
>TRBV5-3|-|TRBJ1-1
AQSTRQVEDKNTEAF
>TRBV9|TRBD2|TRBJ2-2
ASSVEAGGLTGELF
>TRBV2|-|TRBJ1-1
ASRYRAHDTEAF
>TRBV25-1|TRBD1|TRBJ2-1
ASREITGDHEQF
>TRBV9|-|TRBJ1-1
ASSVLQGLGTEAF
>TRBV19|TRBD2|TRBJ2-1
ASSLLAGGLSSYNEQF
>TRBV9|TRBD1|TRBJ1-2
ASSARDSTYGYT
>TRBV7-2|TRBD2|TRBJ2-3
ASSLTSGSYTDTQY
>TRBV4-3|TRBD2|TRBJ2-3
ASSQAGRYGTDTQY
>TRBV27|-|TRBJ2-7
ASRYLYEQY
>TRBV15|TRBD2|TRBJ2-1
ATSRDPTGGPFNEQF
>TRBV29-1|TRBD2|TRBJ2-7
SVRDPSGRSYEQY
>TRBV5-4|TRBD2|TRBJ2-7
ASSLVAGGPDEQY
>TRBV7-3|TRBD2|TRBJ2-3
ASSSTPSGRAVDTQY
>TRBV27|TRBD2|TRBJ2-1
ASSIPGLVDINEQF
>TRBV4-3|-|TRBJ1-2
ASSQVLSYGYT
>TRBV27|TRBD1|TRBJ2-7
ASRAPGQGVNEQY
>TRBV7-9|TRBD2|TRBJ2-1
ASRAIAGGPYNEQF
>TRBV6-5|-|TRBJ1-2
ASSYSMNSYGYT
>TRBV19|TRBD1|TRBJ2-1
ASSIEGDSLGYNEQF
>TRBV6-5|-|TRBJ1-2
ASSYLDFNYGYT
>TRBV9|-|TRBJ2-7
ASSDGQTGYEQY
>TRBV29-1|TRBD1|TRBJ2-7
SVGWDRAAGEQY
>TRBV19|-|TRBJ1-2
ASSIWGRADGYT
>TRBV28|TRBD2|TRBJ2-7
ASKREGYEQY
>TRBV29-1|-|TRBJ1-1
SVGGGRRNTEAF
>TRBV20-1|-|TRBJ1-2
SAKTGYGYT
>TRBV30|-|TRBJ1-2
AWNEGPPNYGYT
>TRBV5-1|-|TRBJ2-1
ASSLEPGSHNEQF
>TRBV11-3|TRBD1|TRBJ2-7
ASSAADRGMYEQY
>TRBV7-9|-|TRBJ2-7
ASSYPTDEQY
>TRBV19|-|TRBJ2-1
ASSIYREPHNEQF
>TRBV11-2|TRBD1|TRBJ2-7
ASSHYLGQGLYEQY
>TRBV7-2|-|TRBJ2-1
ASSLLPLEFYNEQF
>TRBV7-2|-|TRBJ2-7
ASSLGGQGSHEQY
>TRBV7-9|-|TRBJ2-1
ASFSTKRYNEQF
>TRBV2|-|TRBJ2-3
ASRDSGYPQHTQY